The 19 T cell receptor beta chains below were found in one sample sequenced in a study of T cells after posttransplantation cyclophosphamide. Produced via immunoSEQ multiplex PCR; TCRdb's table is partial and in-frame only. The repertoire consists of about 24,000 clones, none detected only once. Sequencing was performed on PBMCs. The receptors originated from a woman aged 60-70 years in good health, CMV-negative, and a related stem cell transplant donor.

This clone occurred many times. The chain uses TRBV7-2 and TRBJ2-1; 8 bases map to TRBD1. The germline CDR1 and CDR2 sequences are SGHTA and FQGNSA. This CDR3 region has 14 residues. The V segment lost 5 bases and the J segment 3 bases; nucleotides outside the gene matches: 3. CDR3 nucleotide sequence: TGTGCCAGCAGCCCGGGACAGGACTACAATGAGCAGTTCTTC. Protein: CASSPGQDYNEQFF. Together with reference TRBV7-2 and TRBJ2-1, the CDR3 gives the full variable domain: GAGVSQSPSNKVTEKGKDVELRCDPISGHTALYWYRQSLGQGLEFLIYFQGNSAPDKSGLPSDRFSAERTGGSVSTLTIQRTQQEDSAVYLCASSPGQDYNEQFFGPGTRLTVL.

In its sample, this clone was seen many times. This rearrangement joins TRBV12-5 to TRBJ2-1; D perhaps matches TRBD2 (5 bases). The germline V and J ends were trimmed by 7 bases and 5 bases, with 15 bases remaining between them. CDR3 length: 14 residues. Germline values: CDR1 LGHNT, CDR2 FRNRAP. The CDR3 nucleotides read TGTGCTAGTGCTCGGGGTGGAAGCGACAATGAGCAGTTCTTC. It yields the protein CASARGGSDNEQFF.

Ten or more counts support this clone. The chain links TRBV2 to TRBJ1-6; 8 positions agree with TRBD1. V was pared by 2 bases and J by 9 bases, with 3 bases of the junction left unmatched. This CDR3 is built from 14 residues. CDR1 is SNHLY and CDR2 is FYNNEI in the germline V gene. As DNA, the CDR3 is TGTGCCAGCAGTGAAACAGGGGGGAGTTCACCCCTCCACTTT. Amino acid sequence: CASSETGGSSPLHF.

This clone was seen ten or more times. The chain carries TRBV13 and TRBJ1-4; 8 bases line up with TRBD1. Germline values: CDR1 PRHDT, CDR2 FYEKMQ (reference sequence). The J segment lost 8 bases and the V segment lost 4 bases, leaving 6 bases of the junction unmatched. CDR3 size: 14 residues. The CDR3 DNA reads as TGTGCCAGCAGCTCCGGACAGGGCGGGGAAAAACTGTTTTTT. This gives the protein CASSSGQGGEKLFF.

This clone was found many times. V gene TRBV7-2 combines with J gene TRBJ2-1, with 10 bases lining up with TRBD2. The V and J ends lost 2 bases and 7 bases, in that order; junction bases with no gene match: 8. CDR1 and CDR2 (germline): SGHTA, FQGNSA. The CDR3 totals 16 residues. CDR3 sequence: CASSLMSGRAWNEQFF. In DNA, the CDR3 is TGTGCCAGCAGCTTAATGAGCGGGAGGGCCTGGAATGAGCAGTTCTTC.

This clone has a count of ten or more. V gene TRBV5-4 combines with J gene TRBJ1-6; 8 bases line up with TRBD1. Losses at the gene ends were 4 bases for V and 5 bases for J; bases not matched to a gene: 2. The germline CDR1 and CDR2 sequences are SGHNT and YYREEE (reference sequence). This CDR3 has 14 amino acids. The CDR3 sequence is CASSLGQDNSPLHF. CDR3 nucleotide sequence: TGTGCCAGCAGCCTGGGACAGGATAATTCACCCCTCCACTTT.

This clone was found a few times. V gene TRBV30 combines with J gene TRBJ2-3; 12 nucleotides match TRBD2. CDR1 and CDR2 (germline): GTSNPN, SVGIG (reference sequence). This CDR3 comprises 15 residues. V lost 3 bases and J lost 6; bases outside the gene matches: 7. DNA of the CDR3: TGTGCCTGGAGCGGACTAGCGGGGCACCGGGATACGCAGTATTTT. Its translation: CAWSGLAGHRDTQYF.

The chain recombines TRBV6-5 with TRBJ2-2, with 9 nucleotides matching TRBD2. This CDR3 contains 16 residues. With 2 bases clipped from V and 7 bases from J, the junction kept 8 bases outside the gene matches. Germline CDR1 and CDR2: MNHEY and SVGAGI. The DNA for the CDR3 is TGTGCCAGCAGTTACATCTCTAGCGGGGTCAACGGGGAGCTGTTTTTT. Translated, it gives CASSYISSGVNGELFF.

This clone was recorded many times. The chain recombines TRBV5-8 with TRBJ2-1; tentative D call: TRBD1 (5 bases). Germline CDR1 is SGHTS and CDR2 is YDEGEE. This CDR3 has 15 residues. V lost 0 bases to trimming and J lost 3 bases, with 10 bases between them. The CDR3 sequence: CASSLGGPHYNEQFF. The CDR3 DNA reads TGTGCCAGCAGCTTGGGGGGCCCCCACTACAATGAGCAGTTCTTC.

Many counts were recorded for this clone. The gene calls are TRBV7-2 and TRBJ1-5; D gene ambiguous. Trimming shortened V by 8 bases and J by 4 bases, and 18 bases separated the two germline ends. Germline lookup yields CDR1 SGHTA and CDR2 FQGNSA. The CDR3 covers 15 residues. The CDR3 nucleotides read TGTGCCAGCGGAAGCGGAGGGTGGGAGAATCAGCCCCAGCATTTT. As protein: CASGSGGWENQPQHF.

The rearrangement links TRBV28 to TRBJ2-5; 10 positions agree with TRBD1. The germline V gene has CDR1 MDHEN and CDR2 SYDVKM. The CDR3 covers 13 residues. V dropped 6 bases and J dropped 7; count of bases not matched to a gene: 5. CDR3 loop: CASRRQGAGTQYF. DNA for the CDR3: TGTGCCAGCAGAAGACAGGGGGCCGGGACCCAGTACTTC.

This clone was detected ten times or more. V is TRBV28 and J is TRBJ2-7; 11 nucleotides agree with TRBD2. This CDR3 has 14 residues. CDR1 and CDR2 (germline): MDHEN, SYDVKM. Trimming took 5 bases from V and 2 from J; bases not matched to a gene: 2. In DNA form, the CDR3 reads TGTGCCAGCAGTGTTAGCGGGGGGGCCTACGAGCAGTACGTC. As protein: CASSVSGGAYEQYV.

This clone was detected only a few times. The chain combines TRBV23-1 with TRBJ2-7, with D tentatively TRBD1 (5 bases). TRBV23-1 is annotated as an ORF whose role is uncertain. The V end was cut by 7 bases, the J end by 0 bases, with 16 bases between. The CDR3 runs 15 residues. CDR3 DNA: TGCGCCAGCACCCCCATCTGGGGCAGCTCCTACGAGCAGTACGTC. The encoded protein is CASTPIWGSSYEQYV.

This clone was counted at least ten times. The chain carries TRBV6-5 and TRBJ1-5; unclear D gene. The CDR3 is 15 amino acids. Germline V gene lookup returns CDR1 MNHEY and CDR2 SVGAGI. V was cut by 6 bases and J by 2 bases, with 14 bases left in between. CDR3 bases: TGTGCCAGCAGCCCGGGTAGGTCACGCAATCAGCCCCAGCATTTT. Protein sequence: CASSPGRSRNQPQHF.

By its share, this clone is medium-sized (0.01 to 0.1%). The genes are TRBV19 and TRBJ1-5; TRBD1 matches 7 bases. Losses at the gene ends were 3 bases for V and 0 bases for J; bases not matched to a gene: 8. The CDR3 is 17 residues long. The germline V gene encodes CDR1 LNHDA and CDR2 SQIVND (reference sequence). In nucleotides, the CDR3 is TGTGCCAGTAGTATTCGGACAGGTGGTAATAGCAATCAGCCCCAGCATTTT. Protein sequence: CASSIRTGGNSNQPQHF. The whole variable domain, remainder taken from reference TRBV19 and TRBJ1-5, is DGGITQSPKYLFRKEGQNVTLSCEQNLNHDAMYWYRQDPGQGLRLIYYSQIVNDFQKGDIAEGYSVSREKKESFPLTVTSAQKNPTAFYLCASSIRTGGNSNQPQHFGDGTRLSIL.

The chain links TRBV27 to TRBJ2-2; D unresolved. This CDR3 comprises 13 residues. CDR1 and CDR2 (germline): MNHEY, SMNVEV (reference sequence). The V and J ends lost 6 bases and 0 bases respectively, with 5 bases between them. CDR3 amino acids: CASSYSNTGELFF. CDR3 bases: TGTGCCAGCAGCTACTCGAACACCGGGGAGCTGTTTTTT.

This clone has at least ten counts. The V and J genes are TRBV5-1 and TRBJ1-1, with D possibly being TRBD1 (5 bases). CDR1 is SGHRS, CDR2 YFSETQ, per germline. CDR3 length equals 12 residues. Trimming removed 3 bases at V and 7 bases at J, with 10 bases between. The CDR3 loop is CASSSFQGEAFF. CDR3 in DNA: TGCGCCAGCAGCTCCTTCCAGGGTGAAGCTTTCTTT. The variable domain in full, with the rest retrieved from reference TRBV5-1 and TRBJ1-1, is KAGVTQTPRYLIKTRGQQVTLSCSPISGHRSVSWYQQTPGQGLQFLFEYFSETQRNKGNFPGRFSGRQFSNSRSEMNVSTLELGDSALYLCASSSFQGEAFFGQGTRLTVV.

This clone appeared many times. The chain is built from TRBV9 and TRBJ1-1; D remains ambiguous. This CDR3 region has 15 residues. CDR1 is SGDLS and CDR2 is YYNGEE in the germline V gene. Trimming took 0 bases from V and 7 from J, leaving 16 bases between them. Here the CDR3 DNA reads TGTGCCAGCAGCGTAGAAGCGCACACAACGGGTGAAGCTTTCTTT. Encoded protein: CASSVEAHTTGEAFF.

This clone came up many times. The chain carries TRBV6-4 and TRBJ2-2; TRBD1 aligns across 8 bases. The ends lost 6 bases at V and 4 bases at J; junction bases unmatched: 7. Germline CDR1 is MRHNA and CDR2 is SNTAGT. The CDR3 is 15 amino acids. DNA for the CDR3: TGTGCCAGCAGCCGGGACAGGATTACCACCGGGGAGCTGTTTTTT. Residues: CASSRDRITTGELFF.